This T cell receptor beta chain was identified in a study of T cell responses to AZD1222 COVID-19 vaccine. As for the study in general: Pooled in the analysis were second doses at about 4 or about 12 weeks.

After removal of 7 bases from V and 8 bases from J, the junction contained 5 bases not matched to a gene. CDR1 is SQVTM, CDR2 ANQGSEA, per germline. The CDR3 extends over 12 amino acids. Whole-study results and caveats: White British donors predominated, females outnumbered males, and clonal diversity was possibly underestimated.

To note about this clone: Its matching antigen is unknown.

Libraries were prepared by immunoSEQ multiplex PCR; TCRdb keeps only in-frame clonotypes and omits some of them. The top ten clones hold 10% to 15% of a sample with about 94,000 clones, about 88% of them seen once. The rearrangement joins TRBV29-1 to TRBJ1-4, with 9 bases lining up with TRBD1. This TCR came from an adult in good health. The sequencing used peripheral blood, collected on day 0 of AZD1222 vaccination. This chain's CDR3 is CSADRGSEKLFF. The CDR3 coding sequence is TGCAGCGCTGACAGGGGGAGCGAAAAACTGTTTTTT. Variable domain in full (rest from reference TRBV29-1 and TRBJ1-4): SAVISQKPSRDICQRGTSLTIQCQVDSQVTMMFWYRQQPGQSLTLIATANQGSEATYESGFVIDKFPISRPNLTFSTLTVSNMSPEDSSIYLCSADRGSEKLFFGSGTQLSVL.